Shown below are 21 T cell receptor beta chains from a single sample sequenced in a study of T cells in Graves' hyperthyroidism and ophthalmopathy. The TCR beta CDR3 regions underwent amplification using RNA transcripts as the source. TCR CDR3 regions were first amplified by RT-PCR with HTBI primers. TCRdb fed the multiplex PCR reads into MiXCR, producing one record per CDR3 protein. The sample gives 400,000 to 550,000 distinct CDR3 sequences, roughly an eighth of which show up once; less than 20% is in the top ten. Sequencing was carried out using blood. These receptors were obtained from a woman aged 18 to 35 with Graves' hyperthyroidism.

With regard to this clonotype: A much larger clone lies a single base off, so this may be a read error. This chain connects TRBV6-1 to TRBJ1-1; tentative D call: TRBD1 (5 bases). V gave up 8 bases and J gave up 4 bases, with 11 bases separating them. This CDR3 is 12 amino acids long. Germline V gene lookup returns CDR1 MNHNS and CDR2 SASEGT. DNA for the CDR3: TGTGCCAGCCGGGACGGGAGCACTGAAGCTTTCTTT. It encodes CASRDGSTEAFF.

This clonotype was seen many times. The chain joins TRBV24-1 to TRBJ2-1; TRBD2 matches 14 bases. With V trimmed by 3 bases and J by 7 bases, 7 bases remained unmatched. CDR1 and CDR2 from the germline V gene are KGHDR and SFDVKD. The CDR3 runs 17 residues. The CDR3 coding sequence is TGTGCCACCAGTGATATTGGGACTAGCGGGAGAAGGAATGAGCAGTTCTTC. Amino acids: CATSDIGTSGRRNEQFF.

This clonotype has a count of ten or more. The rearrangement joins TRBV6-4 to TRBJ2-1; D is possibly TRBD1 (6 bases). Trimming removed 4 bases from V and 7 bases from J, with 14 bases in between. The germline V gene encodes CDR1 MRHNA and CDR2 SNTAGT. This CDR3 is built from 14 residues. DNA for the CDR3: TGTGCCAGCAGTGGGACAGCGGAAAGGAATGAGCAGTTCTTC. Translating it yields CASSGTAERNEQFF.

This clonotype showed up many times. The chain recombines TRBV2 with TRBJ2-2; 7 bases align to TRBD2. Germline values: CDR1 SNHLY, CDR2 FYNNEI. The length of the CDR3 is 15 residues. J was trimmed by 3 bases and V by 6 bases; bases with no gene match: 7. CDR3 sequence: CASRGGRPYTGELFF. CDR3 sequence (DNA): TGTGCCAGCAGGGGGGGGAGGCCCTACACCGGGGAGCTGTTTTTT.

This clonotype was recorded at least ten times. The chain combines TRBV19 with TRBJ2-7, with 8 positions matching TRBD2. The length of the CDR3 is 15 residues. Germline CDR1 is LNHDA and CDR2 is SQIVND (reference sequence). Unmatched junction bases numbered 12, after V lost 8 bases and J lost 3 bases. CDR3 protein: CASREAGVGFYEQYF. The CDR3 nucleotides are TGTGCCAGTCGGGAAGCGGGAGTGGGATTCTACGAGCAGTACTTC.

As for this clonotype: A much larger clone is a single base away; this may be a read error. For the CDR3, the DNA is TGTGCCATCAGTCTGAAAAGTCCGATAGCCTATGGCTACACCTTC. Its translation is CAISLKSPIAYGYTF. The chain is built from TRBV27 and TRBJ1-2; D not resolved. The CDR3 has 15 amino acids. Germline assignment: CDR1 MNHEY and CDR2 SMNVEV (reference sequence).

This rearrangement joins TRBV19 to TRBJ2-3; unclear D gene. The germline V gene encodes CDR1 LNHDA and CDR2 SQIVND (reference sequence). V gave up 5 bases and J gave up 3 bases, with 6 bases separating them. The CDR3 has 12 residues. The CDR3 coding sequence is TGTGCCAGTAGTGTACAGACAGATACGCAGTATTTT. Translation: CASSVQTDTQYF.

In its sample, this clonotype was seen many times. Given a much more abundant clone one base away, this may be a read error. The V call is TRBV27, the J call TRBJ2-1; 14 bases map to TRBD2. The trim removed 7 bases at V and 8 bases at J, leaving 7 bases unmatched. Germline loops: CDR1 MNHEY, CDR2 SMNVEV (reference sequence). This CDR3 has 15 amino acids. This chain's CDR3 is CASTLGLAGADEQFF. The CDR3, as DNA: TGTGCCAGCACTTTGGGACTAGCGGGAGCCGATGAGCAGTTCTTC.

This clonotype was found many times. The CDR3 bases are TGTGCCACCAGGGATGGAAACACCATATATTTT. Amino acids: CATRDGNTIYF. The V call is TRBV6-1, the J call TRBJ1-3; maybe TRBD1 (5 bases). V was pared by 10 bases and J by 3 bases, with 7 bases between. From germline, CDR1 is MNHNS and CDR2 SASEGT. The CDR3 is 11 residues long.

This clonotype was seen ten or more times. The chain couples TRBV11-2 to TRBJ2-5; 10 bases fit TRBD2. Trimming cost V 1 base and J 5 bases; bases outside gene matches: 7. Per germline, CDR1 SGHAT and CDR2 FQNNGV. CDR3 length equals 16 residues. The CDR3 nucleotides are TGTGCCAGCAGCTTAGTACAAGCGGGAGGGATGGAGACCCAGTACTTC. This codes for CASSLVQAGGMETQYF.

CDR3 nucleotide sequence: TGTGCCAGTAAACAACAGGGAGGGACTGAAGCTTTCTTT. Translating it yields CASKQQGGTEAFF. V gene TRBV19 combines with J gene TRBJ1-1; tentative D call: TRBD1 (6 bases). The CDR3 runs 13 residues. With 7 bases removed from V and 5 bases from J, the gap between germline ends came to 14 bases. CDR1 and CDR2 from the germline V gene are LNHDA and SQIVND (reference sequence). The variable domain in full, with the rest retrieved from reference TRBV19 and TRBJ1-1, is DGGITQSPKYLFRKEGQNVTLSCEQNLNHDAMYWYRQDPGQGLRLIYYSQIVNDFQKGDIAEGYSVSREKKESFPLTVTSAQKNPTAFYLCASKQQGGTEAFFGQGTRLTVV.

The CDR3 DNA is TGTGCCAGCAGTTCGGGACAGGGGATGATGAACACTGAAGCTTTCTTT. Translating gives CASSSGQGMMNTEAFF. This chain links TRBV28 with TRBJ1-1; TRBD1 matches 10 bases. V was pared by 4 bases and J by 0 bases, with 5 bases of the junction left unmatched. This CDR3 region has 16 residues. CDR1 and CDR2 from the germline V gene are MDHEN and SYDVKM.

This clonotype was counted many times. J is TRBJ1-1 and V is TRBV12-3 or TRBV12-4, with 8 bases that match TRBD1. V was pared by 1 base and J by 7 bases, with 2 bases of the junction left unmatched. The CDR3 runs 13 residues. CDR3 region: CASSLVTGGEAFF. The CDR3 DNA follows: TGTGCCAGCAGTTTAGTTACAGGGGGTGAAGCTTTCTTT.

The chain links TRBV5-6 to TRBJ2-7; D is possibly TRBD2 (5 bases). In germline, CDR1 is SGHDT, CDR2 YYEEEE. V was pared by 4 bases and J by 5 bases, with 22 bases between. This CDR3 has 16 residues. CDR3 DNA: TGTGCCAGCAGCCCGGCGGCCTTAAAGGGAGTAAACGAGCAGTACGTC. It is translated as CASSPAALKGVNEQYV.

This clonotype was detected a few times. CDR3 loop: CASSWGLAGDEQFF. The CDR3 region has the DNA TGTGCCAGCAGTTGGGGACTAGCGGGAGATGAGCAGTTCTTC. The chain employs TRBV27 and TRBJ2-1; the match to TRBD2 covers 14 bases. CDR1 is MNHEY, CDR2 SMNVEV, per germline (reference sequence). Germline trimming cut 4 bases from V and 8 bases from J; bases unmatched to any gene: 1. The CDR3 is 14 residues long.

This clonotype was counted many times. This chain connects TRBV7-3 to TRBJ2-7; 7 bases map to TRBD2. Germline CDR1 is SGHTA and CDR2 is FQGTGA. The CDR3 totals 15 residues. J gave up 4 bases and V 5 bases, and 11 bases lay outside the gene matches. CDR3 protein: CASSPTAGEIYEQYF. The CDR3 DNA sequence: TGTGCCAGCAGCCCCACGGCGGGAGAAATTTACGAGCAGTACTTC.

There are many counts of this clonotype. V and J are TRBV7-9 and TRBJ1-4; a possible D gene is TRBD1 (5 bases). This CDR3 region has 15 residues. Germline V CDR1 and CDR2: SEHNR, FQNEAQ (reference sequence). V was pared by 0 bases and J by 6 bases, with 11 bases between. Here the CDR3 DNA reads TGTGCCAGCAGCTTAGCCGGGATAGGGGATGAAAAACTGTTTTTT. Translation gives CASSLAGIGDEKLFF.

This clonotype came up many times. The chain employs TRBV3-1 and TRBJ2-1; D is undetermined. Trimming cost V 4 bases and J 12 bases, with 13 bases left between them. The CDR3 is 12 residues long. The germline gives CDR1 LGHDT, CDR2 YNNKEL (reference sequence). CDR3 amino acids: CASSLGSTGQFF. The CDR3 coding sequence is TGTGCCAGCAGCCTCGGCAGCACCGGGCAGTTCTTC.

This clonotype was observed a few times. The V call is TRBV6-5, the J call TRBJ2-1; 11 positions agree with TRBD2. The CDR3 covers 17 residues. Trimming took 0 bases from V and 4 from J; bases not matched to a gene: 5. Germline V lookup: CDR1 MNHEY, CDR2 SVGAGI. The CDR3 spells CASSYSPLAGVYNEQFF. CDR3 DNA: TGTGCCAGCAGTTACTCTCCACTAGCGGGGGTTTACAATGAGCAGTTCTTC.

The gene calls are TRBV2 and TRBJ2-5, with 7 bases matching TRBD2. CDR1 and CDR2 from the germline V gene are SNHLY and FYNNEI. This CDR3 is 13 amino acids long. Unmatched junction bases numbered 10, after V lost 10 bases and J lost 5 bases. The CDR3 loop is CATQGGAGETQYF. CDR3 nucleotide sequence: TGTGCCACCCAGGGAGGGGCAGGCGAGACCCAGTACTTC.

To note about this clonotype: A read error may be the cause here, since a much bigger clone is one base away. The chain is built from TRBV15 and TRBJ2-3, with 8 bases lining up with TRBD2. CDR3 length equals 19 residues. Germline V gene data show CDR1 as LNHNV and CDR2 as YYDKDF (reference sequence). V lost 0 bases to trimming and J lost 2 bases; unmatched junction nucleotides: 13. This chain's CDR3 is CATSRELAGGGRTTDTQYF. The DNA of the CDR3 is TGTGCCACCAGCAGAGAACTGGCGGGAGGAGGGAGGACCACAGATACGCAGTATTTT. Based on the CDR3 plus reference TRBV15 and TRBJ2-3, the full variable domain is DAMVIQNPRYQVTQFGKPVTLSCSQTLNHNVMYWYQQKSSQAPKLLFHYYDKDFNNEADTPDNFQSRRPNTSFCFLDIRSPGLGDTAMYLCATSRELAGGGRTTDTQYFGPGTRLTVL.